These 13 T cell receptor beta chains originate from one sample sequenced in a study of T cell responses to AZD1222 COVID-19 vaccine. Profiling relied on immunoSEQ multiplex PCR, and the TCRdb table lists in-frame clones only, not all of them. This sample has over 95,000 clones, with around 87% found just once. The material was peripheral blood, obtained on day 0 of AZD1222 vaccination. These TCRs come from an adult in good health.

This sequence joins TRBV5-1 and TRBJ2-1; D perhaps matches TRBD1 (5 bases). The CDR3 has 14 residues. Germline V CDR1 and CDR2: SGHRS, YFSETQ. V was shortened by 0 bases and J by 7 bases, with 11 bases between the two germline ends. CDR3 region: CASSLAAGANEQFF. CDR3 nucleotides: TGCGCCAGCAGCTTGGCGGCTGGGGCGAATGAGCAGTTCTTC.

The chain uses TRBV5-1 and TRBJ2-7; D tentatively fits TRBD1 or TRBD2 (5 bases each). Germline values: CDR1 SGHRS, CDR2 YFSETQ. V shed 3 bases and J shed 6 bases, with 13 bases lying between them. This CDR3 is built from 13 residues. The chain's CDR3 is CASSSGPQGEQYF. CDR3 coding DNA: TGCGCCAGCAGCTCGGGACCTCAGGGCGAGCAGTACTTC.

The V and J genes are TRBV6-5 and TRBJ2-7, with D possibly matching TRBD2 (6 bases). CDR1 is MNHEY and CDR2 is SVGAGI in the germline V gene. Trimming pared 6 bases from V and 2 bases from J, leaving 14 bases between. The CDR3 length is 14 residues. CDR3 protein: CASRADGGAYEQYF. CDR3 in DNA: TGTGCCAGCAGAGCCGACGGGGGAGCCTACGAGCAGTACTTC.

This chain links TRBV7-2 with TRBJ1-2; tentative D call: TRBD1 (6 bases). V shed 0 bases and J shed 8 bases, with 16 bases lying between them. CDR3 length: 15 residues. Germline V gene data show CDR1 as SGHTA and CDR2 as FQGNSA. The CDR3 bases are TGTGCCAGCAGCTTAGCGAGGGGGGGCTGGCGGGGCTACACCTTC. The encoded protein is CASSLARGGWRGYTF.

V and J are TRBV11-2 and TRBJ1-6; D gene uncertain. This CDR3 region has 15 residues. V was pared by 0 bases and J by 8 bases, with 11 bases between. The germline V gene encodes CDR1 SGHAT and CDR2 FQNNGV. Written as DNA, the CDR3 is TGTGCCAGCAGCTTAGATCATCTGTGGGATTCACCCCTCCACTTT. Its translation is CASSLDHLWDSPLHF.

The chain carries TRBV27 and TRBJ1-2, with TRBD1 identical over 11 bases. The CDR3 sequence is 15 residues long. CDR1 and CDR2 (germline): MNHEY, SMNVEV (reference sequence). J was trimmed by 8 bases and V by 2 bases; bases with no gene match: 7. CDR3 sequence (DNA): TGTGCCAGCAGTTTAGGGGACAGGGGGGGCAAGGGCTACACCTTC. Amino acid sequence: CASSLGDRGGKGYTF.

The genes are TRBV11-2 and TRBJ1-6; TRBD1 agrees at 7 bases. Germline V gene sequence: CDR1 SGHAT, CDR2 FQNNGV. This CDR3 has 18 residues. V dropped 2 bases and J dropped 8; count of bases not matched to a gene: 15. CDR3 amino acids: CASSLHRRGGRGYSPLHF. The DNA of the CDR3 is TGTGCCAGCAGCTTACACCGGAGGGGGGGCAGGGGGTATTCACCCCTCCACTTT.

This chain connects TRBV5-8 to TRBJ1-2; 10 bases align to TRBD1. The CDR3 covers 16 residues. CDR1 and CDR2 (germline): SGHTS, YDEGEE. With V trimmed by 5 bases and J by 0 bases, 7 bases remained unmatched. The CDR3 sequence is CASSPGTGAANYGYTF. CDR3 bases: TGTGCCAGCAGTCCCGGGACAGGGGCGGCTAACTATGGCTACACCTTC.

The chain uses TRBV6-5 and TRBJ1-3; the match to TRBD1 covers 8 bases. The CDR3 has 16 residues. Germline CDR1 and CDR2: MNHEY and SVGAGI. J lost 7 bases, V lost 0 bases, and 8 bases had no gene match. CDR3 residues: CASSYSGRGPGNTIYF. The CDR3 region has the DNA TGTGCCAGCAGTTACTCGGGCAGGGGGCCGGGGAACACCATATATTTT.

V is TRBV3-1 (or the pseudogene TRBV3-2) and J is TRBJ1-1, with D perhaps TRBD1 (5 bases). The CDR3 length is 13 residues. CDR1 and CDR2 from the germline V gene are LGHDT and YNNKEL (reference sequence). V gave up 3 bases and J gave up 6 bases, with 11 bases separating them. Written as DNA, the CDR3 is TGTGCCAGCAGCCACCGAGGGGAGCCTGAAGCTTTCTTT. Protein: CASSHRGEPEAFF.

The V call is TRBV3-1 (or the pseudogene TRBV3-2), the J call TRBJ2-1; 8 bases are shared with TRBD2. CDR1 LGHDT and CDR2 YNNKEL come from the germline V gene (reference sequence). J gave up 7 bases and V 1 base, and 6 bases lay outside the gene matches. The CDR3 runs to 15 residues. CDR3 in amino acids: CASSQVLAEWNEQFF. For the CDR3, the DNA is TGTGCCAGCAGCCAAGTACTAGCGGAGTGGAATGAGCAGTTCTTC.

Concerning this clone itself: Other DNA sequences of this sample code for an identical CDR3. The V gene is TRBV9, the J gene TRBJ1-3; no reliable D call. Germline CDR1 reads SGDLS; CDR2 reads YYNGEE. V gave up 2 bases and J gave up 0 bases, with 6 bases separating them. CDR3 size: 14 residues. DNA for the CDR3: TGTGCCAGCAGCGTCGGGAGCTCTGGAAACACCATATATTTT. As protein: CASSVGSSGNTIYF.

The chain carries TRBV9 and TRBJ2-5; D possibly matches TRBD1 or TRBD2 (5 bases each). V lost 3 bases to trimming and J lost 3 bases, with 18 bases between them. Germline CDR1 SGDLS, CDR2 YYNGEE. There are 16 residues in the CDR3. This CDR3 reads CASSGFPGRSKETQYF. The CDR3 region has the DNA TGTGCCAGCAGCGGATTCCCGGGACGGAGCAAAGAGACCCAGTACTTC.